The clone carrying this T cell receptor (beta chain) was picked up a small number of times. The entry originates in a study of beta chain features in type 1 diabetes. The V gene lost 0 bases and the J gene lost 8 bases, with 19 bases spanning the gap. CDR3 length equals 16 residues. From germline, CDR1 is LGHNA and CDR2 YSLEER. Expressed TCRB transcripts were sequenced after all isolated RNA was converted to cDNA. Sequencing was performed with immunoSEQ multiplex PCR; in TCRdb, only in-frame clones are kept and a portion is missing. The profile shows around 200,000 clones, 10% to 15% of them singletons.

The receptor was derived from a woman aged 18-35 years in good health. This chain uses TRBV4-3 with TRBJ1-2, with a tentative D call TRBD1 (5 bases). Sequenced sample: central memory CD4+ T cells from blood. Here the CDR3 DNA reads TGCGCCAGCAGCCAAGAGAATTCACTTCCCCCAGGGGGCTACACCTTC. It translates to CASSQENSLPPGGYTF.